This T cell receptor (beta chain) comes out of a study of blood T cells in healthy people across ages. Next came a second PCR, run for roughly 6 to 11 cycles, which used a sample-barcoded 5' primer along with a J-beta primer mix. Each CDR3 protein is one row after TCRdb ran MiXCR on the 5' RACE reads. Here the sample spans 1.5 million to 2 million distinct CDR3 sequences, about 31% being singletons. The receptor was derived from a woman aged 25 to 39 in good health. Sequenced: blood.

The CDR3: CASSHDPPGRKTDTQYF. CDR3 DNA sequence: TGTGCCAGCAGCCATGACCCCCCCGGGAGGAAAACAGATACGCAGTATTTT. The chain has TRBV4-2 and TRBJ2-3, with 7 nucleotides matching TRBD2. This CDR3 comprises 17 residues. Germline lookup yields CDR1 LGHNA and CDR2 YNFKEQ. Germline trimming cut 3 bases from V and 3 bases from J; bases unmatched to any gene: 12.